These 8 T cell receptor beta chains were sequenced from one sample in a study of response to subunit inactivated influenza vaccine. Via MiXCR, TCRdb re-called the RT-PCR reads, giving one row per CDR3 protein. The sample shows approximately 570,000 distinct CDR3 sequences, 7.6% of them seen only once. Sample: PBMCs from blood, taken less than 30 months after vaccination. The receptor set was obtained from a man aged 50 to 75 who received an inactivated influenza vaccine.

There are a few counts of this clonotype. The CDR3 sequence is CASSEAAAEAFF. CDR3 coding DNA: TGTGCCAGCAGTGAAGCTGCTGCTGAAGCTTTCTTT. The chain joins TRBV2 to TRBJ1-1; no clear D. The CDR3 runs to 12 residues. CDR1 SNHLY and CDR2 FYNNEI come from the germline V gene. Trimming left V 0 bases short and J 6 bases short, with 5 bases between. Together with reference TRBV2 and TRBJ1-1, the CDR3 gives the full variable domain: EPEVTQTPSHQVTQMGQEVILRCVPISNHLYFYWYRQILGQKVEFLVSFYNNEISEKSEIFDDQFSVERPDGSNFTLKIRSTKLEDSAMYFCASSEAAAEAFFGQGTRLTVV.

This clonotype was observed many times. The chain carries TRBV7-9 and TRBJ2-1, with 9 nucleotides matching TRBD1. CDR1 SEHNR and CDR2 FQNEAQ come from the germline V gene (reference sequence). The CDR3 length is 12 residues. V was pared by 6 bases and J by 6 bases, with 0 bases of the junction left unmatched. CDR3 region: CASRGQGNEQFF. The CDR3 DNA sequence: TGTGCCAGCAGGGGACAGGGCAATGAGCAGTTCTTC. The full variable domain, with the rest looked up from reference TRBV7-9 and TRBJ2-1, is DTGVSQNPRHKITKRGQNVTFRCDPISEHNRLYWYRQTLGQGPEFLTYFQNEAQLEKSRLLSDRFSAERPKGSFSTLEIQRTEQGDSAMYLCASRGQGNEQFFGPGTRLTVL.

The rearrangement joins TRBV12-3 or TRBV12-4 to TRBJ2-6, with a possible D match to TRBD1 (6 bases). Trimming pared 6 bases from V and 4 bases from J, leaving 16 bases between. The CDR3 sequence is 16 residues long. The CDR3 nucleotides read TGTGCCAGCAGATCGAACACAGGGTCAGGGGCCAACGTCCTGACTTTC. Residues: CASRSNTGSGANVLTF.

The V gene is TRBV4-3, the J gene TRBJ2-2; 9 bases line up with TRBD2. J was trimmed by 5 bases and V by 1 base; bases with no gene match: 5. CDR1 is LGHNA, CDR2 YSLEER, per germline. The CDR3 has 16 amino acids. CDR3: CASSQGVAGVTGELFF. The CDR3 DNA reads as TGCGCCAGCAGCCAAGGGGTAGCGGGAGTTACCGGGGAGCTGTTTTTT.

This clonotype was observed a handful of times. The rearrangement joins TRBV30 to TRBJ2-5, with 8 bases lining up with TRBD1. V shed 0 bases and J 4 bases; nucleotides not matched to a gene: 7. CDR3 size: 15 residues. CDR1 is GTSNPN, CDR2 SVGIG, per germline (reference sequence). The CDR3 loop reads CAWSVRQGRGETQYF. For the CDR3, the DNA is TGTGCCTGGAGTGTACGACAGGGGAGAGGAGAGACCCAGTACTTC.

This clonotype was seen at least ten times. The rearrangement uses TRBV5-1 and TRBJ2-1; no reliable D call. This CDR3 is built from 15 residues. Germline CDR1 is SGHRS and CDR2 is YFSETQ. Trimming removed 0 bases from V and 1 base from J, with 8 bases in between. The CDR3 DNA reads as TGCGCCAGCAGCTTGGTTTCAGGTTCCTACAATGAGCAGTTCTTC. It yields the protein CASSLVSGSYNEQFF. The full variable domain, completed using reference TRBV5-1 and TRBJ2-1, is KAGVTQTPRYLIKTRGQQVTLSCSPISGHRSVSWYQQTPGQGLQFLFEYFSETQRNKGNFPGRFSGRQFSNSRSEMNVSTLELGDSALYLCASSLVSGSYNEQFFGPGTRLTVL.

Many counts were recorded for this clonotype. V and J are TRBV28 and TRBJ2-7; D is possibly TRBD1 (5 bases). V lost 7 bases, J lost 7 bases, and 17 bases lay in between. The CDR3 runs to 13 residues. Germline V gene lookup returns CDR1 MDHEN and CDR2 SYDVKM. Here the CDR3 reads CASTLASGREQYF. CDR3 nucleotides: TGTGCCAGCACCTTAGCTTCAGGGCGGGAGCAGTACTTC.

This rearrangement joins TRBV18 to TRBJ1-6, with 9 bases lining up with TRBD1. The CDR3 is 15 amino acids. CDR1 is KGHSH, CDR2 LQKENI, per germline. J was trimmed by 9 bases and V by 5 bases; bases with no gene match: 8. CDR3 sequence (DNA): TGTGCCAGCTCAATCGGGACAGGGACTAGTTCACCCCTCCACTTT. Its protein is CASSIGTGTSSPLHF.